This TCR beta chain stems from a study of T cells after yellow fever vaccination. Findings and limits, study-wide: Post-booster samples contained most primary-vaccination clones (around 96% CD4, roughly 88% CD8). Abundant clonotypes from the bulk population could get into FACS-sorted repertoires as contaminants. The secondary response showed a weaker magnitude and a faster peak, day 5 versus 15.

Germline CDR1 SQVTM, CDR2 ANQGSEA. This CDR3 has 15 amino acids. V lost 1 base, J lost 5 bases, and 17 bases lay in between. Making TCR cDNA involved 5'RACE template switching, which added UMIs and a universal primer site. One entry per CDR3 protein, called by TCRdb with MiXCR from the 5' RACE reads. The table includes 500,000 to 650,000 distinct CDR3 sequences, around 16% detected once. There are a few counts of this clonotype. Its target is unknown. The genes are TRBV29-1 and TRBJ2-5; possibly TRBD2 for D (6 bases). The source of this sequence is a man between 18 and 29 years old who received the YFV17D yellow fever vaccine. The sequences come from PBMCs, collected about 5 days after the first yellow fever vaccination. This CDR3 is CSVEGGDLPRETQYF. CDR3 DNA sequence: TGCAGCGTTGAAGGGGGGGATCTCCCTAGGGAGACCCAGTACTTC.